This is a list of T cell receptor beta chains from one sample in a study of identical twins. TCRdb called the 5' RACE reads again in MiXCR, with one record for every CDR3 protein. The table shows around 1.7 million distinct CDR3 sequences, with roughly a third occurring only once. Sequencing input: cord blood. The source is a newborn girl in good health. The CDR3 runs from the conserved cysteine through the conserved F or W. Each record gives: clone size, J gene, V gene, CDR3 protein. Clone size is not always given. Where it is, it says once, few, many or a class for expanded clones.

clone size: NA; J gene: TRBJ1-4; V gene: TRBV30; CDR3 protein: CAWSSQAGGKLFF
clone size: NA; J gene: TRBJ2-1; V gene: TRBV6-1; CDR3 protein: CASSDLSGRAYNEQFF
clone size: NA; J gene: TRBJ1-1; V gene: TRBV5-6; CDR3 protein: CASSGLRDNTEAFF
clone size: NA; J gene: NA; V gene: TRBV13; CDR3 protein: CASSGGLGTGYEQYF
clone size: NA; J gene: TRBJ2-7; V gene: TRBV5-1; CDR3 protein: CASSSQAGAYSSEQYF
clone size: few; J gene: TRBJ1-4; V gene: TRBV11-1; CDR3 protein: CASSLDDGEKLFF
clone size: few; J gene: TRBJ2-7; V gene: TRBV20-1; CDR3 protein: CRAVPAGSIYEQYF
clone size: NA; J gene: TRBJ2-7; V gene: TRBV29-1; CDR3 protein: CSVETEVGYEQYF
clone size: NA; J gene: TRBJ2-1; V gene: TRBV2; CDR3 protein: CASLVSYNEQFF
clone size: few; J gene: TRBJ1-5; V gene: TRBV20-1; CDR3 protein: CSARDLRGQPQHF
clone size: NA; J gene: TRBJ2-7; V gene: TRBV20-1; CDR3 protein: CSARGRGAGYEQYF
clone size: NA; J gene: TRBJ2-4; V gene: TRBV20-1; CDR3 protein: CGATLAVLAKNIQYF
clone size: few; J gene: TRBJ2-3; V gene: TRBV20-1; CDR3 protein: CSAETPEPRADTQYF
clone size: NA; J gene: TRBJ1-1; V gene: TRBV5-1; CDR3 protein: CASSYFPGQGPYTEAFF
clone size: NA; J gene: TRBJ2-1; V gene: TRBV12-3/TRBV12-4; CDR3 protein: CASSFLAGANNEQFF
clone size: once; J gene: TRBJ2-2; V gene: TRBV27; CDR3 protein: CASKPLAGLGVGTGELFF
clone size: NA; J gene: TRBJ1-1; V gene: TRBV2; CDR3 protein: CASTTKGRGSEAFF
clone size: NA; J gene: TRBJ2-2; V gene: TRBV2; CDR3 protein: CASSAVFPGELFF
clone size: NA; J gene: TRBJ2-7; V gene: TRBV27; CDR3 protein: CASSPSLGTVSYEQYF
clone size: NA; J gene: TRBJ2-4; V gene: TRBV6-1; CDR3 protein: CASRRGLAVGNIQYF
clone size: few; J gene: TRBJ2-1; V gene: TRBV4-1; CDR3 protein: CASSPAGNNRYNEQFF
clone size: NA; J gene: TRBJ2-3; V gene: TRBV7-9; CDR3 protein: CASSLPAGRSRDTQYF
clone size: NA; J gene: TRBJ1-2; V gene: TRBV7-2; CDR3 protein: CASSEDGYTF
clone size: many; J gene: TRBJ2-3; V gene: TRBV27; CDR3 protein: CASSLGWGSSTDTQYF
clone size: NA; J gene: TRBJ2-1; V gene: TRBV30; CDR3 protein: CAWTRTRGEQFF
clone size: many; J gene: TRBJ2-3; V gene: TRBV2; CDR3 protein: CASSEELAGADTQYF
clone size: few; J gene: TRBJ2-5; V gene: TRBV20-1; CDR3 protein: CSARLAGWETQYF
clone size: few; J gene: TRBJ1-2; V gene: TRBV13; CDR3 protein: CASSLIGVDGYTF
clone size: few; J gene: TRBJ2-7; V gene: TRBV28; CDR3 protein: CASSLDPREGTYEQYF
clone size: NA; J gene: TRBJ1-3; V gene: TRBV20-1; CDR3 protein: CSAGQGSGNTIYF
clone size: NA; J gene: TRBJ2-1; V gene: TRBV7-2; CDR3 protein: CASSFGGLGGAYNEQFF
clone size: NA; J gene: TRBJ2-3; V gene: TRBV20-1; CDR3 protein: CSARTRITDTQYF
clone size: few; J gene: TRBJ2-7; V gene: TRBV20-1; CDR3 protein: CSANPLAVSSYEQYF
clone size: many; J gene: TRBJ2-1; V gene: TRBV7-8; CDR3 protein: CASSLRGSHNEQFF
clone size: NA; J gene: TRBJ2-5; V gene: TRBV20-1; CDR3 protein: CSARDPQLAALKKTQYF
clone size: few; J gene: TRBJ2-7; V gene: TRBV25-1; CDR3 protein: CASSGGRGAFPYEQYF
clone size: NA; J gene: TRBJ1-5; V gene: TRBV10-3; CDR3 protein: CAISDSDRSNQPRHF
clone size: many; J gene: TRBJ2-1; V gene: TRBV29-1; CDR3 protein: CSAAGGTGLYNEQFF
clone size: NA; J gene: TRBJ2-1; V gene: TRBV12-3/TRBV12-4; CDR3 protein: CASSLSYAQLNNEQFF
clone size: few; J gene: TRBJ2-3; V gene: TRBV27; CDR3 protein: CATLKGQGFADTQYF
clone size: NA; J gene: TRBJ2-5; V gene: TRBV16; CDR3 protein: CASSLDTIQETQYF
clone size: NA; J gene: TRBJ2-1; V gene: TRBV12-3/TRBV12-4; CDR3 protein: CASSPGLAGGQSYNEQFF
clone size: many; J gene: TRBJ1-5; V gene: TRBV5-1; CDR3 protein: CASSSGTGGNQPQHF
clone size: NA; J gene: TRBJ2-5; V gene: TRBV7-4; CDR3 protein: CASSLGRAGGRKETQYF
clone size: NA; J gene: TRBJ1-5; V gene: TRBV20-1; CDR3 protein: CSASDREGQPQHF
clone size: few; J gene: TRBJ1-5; V gene: TRBV10-3; CDR3 protein: CAISVEGEGFPQHF
clone size: few; J gene: TRBJ2-4; V gene: TRBV2; CDR3 protein: CASSVPRTGPLAKNIQYF
clone size: once; J gene: NA; V gene: TRBV14; CDR3 protein: CASSQETSGLYNEQYF
clone size: NA; J gene: TRBJ2-5; V gene: TRBV7-2; CDR3 protein: CASSRYFSGRQETQYF
clone size: few; J gene: TRBJ2-3; V gene: TRBV5-1; CDR3 protein: CASSLLLAGATDTQYF
clone size: NA; J gene: TRBJ2-7; V gene: TRBV14; CDR3 protein: CASSQASRSGQYF
clone size: few; J gene: TRBJ2-1; V gene: TRBV6-1; CDR3 protein: CASSEMVARPSSYNEQFF
clone size: many; J gene: TRBJ2-3; V gene: TRBV18; CDR3 protein: CASSRVDSTDTQYF
clone size: NA; J gene: TRBJ1-1; V gene: TRBV14; CDR3 protein: CASSQQGVGAEAFF
clone size: NA; J gene: TRBJ2-1; V gene: TRBV20-1; CDR3 protein: CSAWTSGRYNEQFF
clone size: NA; J gene: TRBJ1-2; V gene: TRBV24-1; CDR3 protein: CATSDLTQDYGYTF
clone size: few; J gene: TRBJ1-2; V gene: TRBV21-1; CDR3 protein: CASSKGPNDGYTF
clone size: NA; J gene: TRBJ2-7; V gene: TRBV25-1; CDR3 protein: CASSDLSQGASHEQYF
clone size: few; J gene: TRBJ1-4; V gene: TRBV12-3/TRBV12-4; CDR3 protein: CASSFSGFGGSEKLFF
clone size: few; J gene: TRBJ1-5; V gene: TRBV3-1; CDR3 protein: CASSQGRQHQPQHF